This T cell receptor (beta chain) was documented in a study of PD-1 blockade in classical Hodgkin lymphoma. Study results and limitations: What caused the repertoire differences, perhaps disease activity or prior therapy, remains undefined. Relative to healthy donors, newly diagnosed patients reportedly had lower baseline TCR diversity, which was reported as lower still in relapsed/refractory patients.

Method: immunoSEQ multiplex PCR; TCRdb's copy keeps in-frame clones and lacks some. The profile covers fewer than 25,000 clones, with approximately 80% appearing a single time and approximately 7% taken by the ten largest. This clone has just one count. What it recognizes is unknown. Documented time point: cycle 4 day 1 (C4D1), after 6 weeks of nivolumab. There was relapse after autologous stem cell transplantation in every patient, and there was variation in brentuximab vedotin exposure. Complete response, partial response or progressive disease was recorded as best response. The germline V gene encodes CDR1 MGHDK and CDR2 SYGVNS. Trimming removed 10 bases from V and 9 bases from J, with 16 bases in between. This CDR3 comprises 11 residues.

The sequence was collected from a human donor with classical Hodgkin lymphoma. The specimen was peripheral blood mononuclear cells (PBMCs), collected before the fourth cycle of nivolumab. The J gene is TRBJ2-7, the V gene TRBV25-1, with a possible D match to TRBD1 (5 bases). For the CDR3, the DNA is TGTGCCACCGTGGTGGGGCAGGGGCAGTACTTC. It codes for CATVVGQGQYF.